This record concerns one TCR beta chain sequence. The data stem from a study of OX40 agonist ivuxolimab in advanced cancers. Looking at the study overall: Patients with hepatocellular carcinoma, melanoma, renal cell or head and neck cancer made up the dose-escalation patients. Age averaged around 60 years (range roughly 23 to 80), and around 87% were male. Three individuals attained partial responses, comprising one hepatocellular carcinoma case and two cutaneous melanoma cases.

The ends lost 4 bases at V and 4 bases at J; junction bases unmatched: 3. This CDR3 contains 14 residues. CDR1 and CDR2 from the germline V gene are SGHKS and YYEKEE (reference sequence). Here immunoSEQ multiplex PCR was the method, and the copy in TCRdb shows in-frame clones only, minus some. Among roughly 48,000 clones listed, roughly 85% were seen once. This sequence originates from an adult with an advanced solid tumor such as melanoma, head and neck, liver or kidney cancer. The sequencing here drew on CD4+ or CD8+ T cells sorted from blood, taken in a trial of the OX40 agonist ivuxolimab. The chain links TRBV5-5 to TRBJ2-5, with TRBD2 matching over 11 bases. CDR3: CASSPGLAGETQYF. CDR3 nucleotide sequence: TGTGCCAGCAGCCCTGGACTAGCGGGAGAGACCCAGTACTTC.